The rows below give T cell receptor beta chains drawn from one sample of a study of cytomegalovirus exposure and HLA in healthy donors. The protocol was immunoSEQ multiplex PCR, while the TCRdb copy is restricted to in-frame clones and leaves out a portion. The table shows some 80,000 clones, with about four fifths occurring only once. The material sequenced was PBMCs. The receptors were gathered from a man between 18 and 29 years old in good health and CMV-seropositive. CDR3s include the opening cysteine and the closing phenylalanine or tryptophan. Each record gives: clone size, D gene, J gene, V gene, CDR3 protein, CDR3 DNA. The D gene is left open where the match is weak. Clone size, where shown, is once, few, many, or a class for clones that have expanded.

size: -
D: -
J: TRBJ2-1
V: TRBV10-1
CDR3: CASSESQATYNEQFF
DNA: TGCGCCAGCAGTGAGTCACAGGCGACCTACAATGAGCAGTTCTTC

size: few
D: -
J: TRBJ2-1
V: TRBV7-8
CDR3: CASTRGYNEQFF
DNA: TGTGCCAGCACGCGGGGCTACAATGAGCAGTTCTTC

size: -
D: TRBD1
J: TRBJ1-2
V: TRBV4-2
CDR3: CASSQPGTGVTGYTF
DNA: TGTGCCAGCAGCCAACCTGGGACAGGGGTTACTGGCTACACCTTC

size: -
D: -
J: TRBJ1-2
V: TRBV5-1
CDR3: CASSAIAGGHYGYTF
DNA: TGCGCCAGCAGCGCGATAGCGGGGGGCCACTATGGCTACACCTTC

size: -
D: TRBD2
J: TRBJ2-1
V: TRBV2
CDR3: CASTLREGLYNEQFF
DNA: TGTGCCAGCACGCTTCGGGAGGGCCTCTACAATGAGCAGTTCTTC

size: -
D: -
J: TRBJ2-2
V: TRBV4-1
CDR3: CASSKDRTGELFF
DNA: TGCGCCAGCAGCAAAGACAGGACCGGGGAGCTGTTTTTT

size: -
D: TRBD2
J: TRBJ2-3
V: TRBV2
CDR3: CASSVGLAGGTDTQYF
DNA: TGTGCCAGCAGTGTTGGGCTAGCGGGGGGCACAGATACGCAGTATTTT

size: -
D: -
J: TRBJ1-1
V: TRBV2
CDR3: CASSESGVVGGAEAFF
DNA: TGTGCCAGCAGTGAATCGGGAGTTGTTGGTGGAGCTGAAGCTTTCTTT

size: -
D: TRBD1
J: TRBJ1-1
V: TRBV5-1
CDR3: CASSGQGAEAFF
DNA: TGCGCCAGCAGTGGACAGGGGGCTGAAGCTTTCTTT

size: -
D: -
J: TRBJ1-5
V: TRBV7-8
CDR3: CASPGRANQPQHF
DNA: TGTGCCAGCCCCGGGAGAGCGAATCAGCCCCAGCATTTT

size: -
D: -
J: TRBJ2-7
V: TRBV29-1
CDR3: CSVALAYEQYF
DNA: TGCAGCGTTGCTCTAGCCTACGAGCAGTACTTC

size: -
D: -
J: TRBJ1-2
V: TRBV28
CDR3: CASSFPPGGYTF
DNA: TGTGCCAGCAGTTTTCCCCCGGGTGGCTACACCTTC

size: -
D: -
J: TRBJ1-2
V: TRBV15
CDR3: CATSKKGVGAYGYTF
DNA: TGTGCCACCAGCAAGAAGGGGGTAGGGGCCTATGGCTACACCTTC

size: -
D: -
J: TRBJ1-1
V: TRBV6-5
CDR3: CASSYERGTEAFF
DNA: TGTGCCAGCAGTTACGAGAGAGGCACTGAAGCTTTCTTT

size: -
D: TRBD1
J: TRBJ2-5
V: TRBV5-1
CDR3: CASSSTGGGETQYF
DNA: TGCGCCAGCAGCTCTACAGGGGGCGGGGAGACCCAGTACTTC

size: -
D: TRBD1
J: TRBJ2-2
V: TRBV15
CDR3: CATSPWTGDTGELFF
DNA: TGTGCCACCAGCCCCTGGACAGGGGACACCGGGGAGCTGTTTTTT

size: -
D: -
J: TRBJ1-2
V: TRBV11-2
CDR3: CASSRTGTYGYTF
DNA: TGTGCCAGCAGCCGCACAGGGACCTATGGCTACACCTTC

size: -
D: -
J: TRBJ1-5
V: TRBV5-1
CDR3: CASSPTGSGPQHF
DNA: TGCGCCAGCAGTCCTACAGGGTCCGGGCCCCAGCATTTT

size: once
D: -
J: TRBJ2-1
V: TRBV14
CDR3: CASSQVQAFYNEQFF
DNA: TGTGCCAGCAGCCAAGTGCAGGCTTTCTACAATGAGCAGTTCTTC

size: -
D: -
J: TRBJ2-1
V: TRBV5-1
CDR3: CASRMEGSYNEQFF
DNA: TGCGCCAGCAGAATGGAGGGTTCGTACAATGAGCAGTTCTTC

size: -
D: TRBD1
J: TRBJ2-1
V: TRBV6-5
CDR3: CASSKLTGVRRFF
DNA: TGTGCCAGCAGCAAGCTGACAGGGGTGAGGCGGTTCTTC

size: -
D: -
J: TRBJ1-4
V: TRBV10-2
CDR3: CASSLGEKLFF
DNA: TGCGCCAGCTCCCTAGGTGAAAAACTGTTTTTT

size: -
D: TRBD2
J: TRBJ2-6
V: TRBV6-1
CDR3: CASSVPSGGAGANVLTF
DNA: TGTGCCAGCAGTGTCCCGAGCGGGGGGGCTGGGGCCAACGTCCTGACTTTC

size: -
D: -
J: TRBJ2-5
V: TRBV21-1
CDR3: CASSFREGKKTQYF
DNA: TGTGCCAGCAGCTTTCGGGAGGGCAAGAAGACCCAGTACTTC

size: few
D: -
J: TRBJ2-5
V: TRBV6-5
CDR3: CASSYQQGYETQYF
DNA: TGTGCCAGCAGTTACCAACAGGGTTACGAGACCCAGTACTTC

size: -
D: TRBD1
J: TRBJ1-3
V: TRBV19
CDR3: CASRTGSGNTIYF
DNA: TGTGCCAGTAGGACAGGGTCTGGAAACACCATATATTTT

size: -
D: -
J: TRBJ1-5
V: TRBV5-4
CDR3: CASSLGTGSGQPQHF
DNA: TGTGCCAGCAGCTTGGGTACAGGGTCGGGGCAGCCCCAGCATTTT

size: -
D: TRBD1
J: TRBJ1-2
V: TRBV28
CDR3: CASSSAETGTGVGGYTF
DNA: TGTGCCAGCAGCTCCGCCGAAACCGGGACAGGGGTTGGGGGCTACACCTTC

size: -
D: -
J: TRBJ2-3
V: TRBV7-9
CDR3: CASSLGQASTDTQYF
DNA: TGTGCCAGCAGCTTGGGGCAGGCCAGCACAGATACGCAGTATTTT

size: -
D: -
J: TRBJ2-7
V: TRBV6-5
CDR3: CASNPVKGYEQYF
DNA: TGTGCCAGCAACCCCGTTAAGGGGTACGAGCAGTACTTC

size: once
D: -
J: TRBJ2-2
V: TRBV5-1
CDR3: CASSPPLLGELFF
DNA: TGCGCCAGCAGCCCCCCCCTTCTCGGGGAGCTGTTTTTT

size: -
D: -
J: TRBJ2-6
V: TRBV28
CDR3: CASRGGSGANVLTF
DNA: TGTGCCAGCAGGGGGGGCTCTGGGGCCAACGTCCTGACTTTC

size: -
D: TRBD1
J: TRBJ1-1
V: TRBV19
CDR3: CASSMAAGGTEAFF
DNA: TGTGCCAGTAGTATGGCGGCAGGGGGGACTGAAGCTTTCTTT

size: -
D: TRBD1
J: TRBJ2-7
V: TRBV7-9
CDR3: CASSLAPDRESEQYF
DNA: TGTGCCAGCAGCTTAGCACCGGACAGGGAGTCCGAGCAGTACTTC

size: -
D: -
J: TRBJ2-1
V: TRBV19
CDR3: CASRRTSQGDEQFF
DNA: TGTGCCAGTAGAAGAACTAGCCAGGGGGATGAGCAGTTCTTC

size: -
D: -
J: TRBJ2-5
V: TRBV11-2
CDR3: CASSRTPSQETQYF
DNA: TGTGCCAGCAGCCGGACACCTAGCCAAGAGACCCAGTACTTC

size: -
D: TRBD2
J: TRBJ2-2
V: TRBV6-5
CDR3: CASSRTSGSTGELFF
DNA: TGTGCCAGCAGCCGGACTAGCGGGAGCACCGGGGAGCTGTTTTTT

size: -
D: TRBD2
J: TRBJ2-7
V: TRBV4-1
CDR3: CASSQVAGGEQYF
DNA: TGCGCCAGCAGCCAAGTAGCGGGAGGCGAGCAGTACTTC

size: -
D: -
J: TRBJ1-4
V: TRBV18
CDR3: CASSSGQNEKLFF
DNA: TGTGCCAGCTCATCCGGACAGAATGAAAAACTGTTTTTT

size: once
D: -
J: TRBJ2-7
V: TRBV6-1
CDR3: CASNRLLAAVHEQYF
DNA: TGTGCCAGCAATCGGCTACTAGCTGCGGTCCACGAGCAGTACTTC

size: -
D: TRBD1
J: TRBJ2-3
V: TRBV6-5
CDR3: CASSLQGRSTDTQYF
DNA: TGTGCCAGCAGTTTACAGGGGCGTAGCACAGATACGCAGTATTTT

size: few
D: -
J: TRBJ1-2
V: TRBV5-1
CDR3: CASSLGFEGYTF
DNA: TGCGCCAGCAGCTTGGGTTTCGAGGGCTACACCTTC

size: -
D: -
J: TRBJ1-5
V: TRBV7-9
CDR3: CASSFNRDQPQHF
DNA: TGTGCCAGCAGCTTTAACAGAGATCAGCCCCAGCATTTT

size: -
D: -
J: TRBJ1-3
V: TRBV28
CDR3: CATYGQRLSSGNTIYF
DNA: TGTGCCACCTATGGACAGAGATTGAGCTCTGGAAACACCATATATTTT

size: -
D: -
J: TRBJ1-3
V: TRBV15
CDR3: CATSRGSGNTIYF
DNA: TGTGCCACCAGCAGAGGTAGTGGAAACACCATATATTTT

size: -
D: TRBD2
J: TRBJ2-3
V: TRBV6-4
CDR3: CASSSERGGTDTQYF
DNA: TGTGCCAGCAGTTCAGAGCGGGGGGGCACAGATACGCAGTATTTT

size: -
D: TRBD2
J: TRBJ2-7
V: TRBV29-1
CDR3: CSVGVTSAYEQYF
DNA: TGCAGCGTTGGGGTGACTAGCGCCTACGAGCAGTACTTC

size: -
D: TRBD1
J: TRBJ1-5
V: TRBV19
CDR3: CASALTGGNQPQHF
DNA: TGTGCCAGCGCCCTGACAGGGGGCAATCAGCCCCAGCATTTT

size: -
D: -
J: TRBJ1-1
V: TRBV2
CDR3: CASRGGIPGTEAFF
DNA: TGTGCCAGCAGGGGGGGGATTCCCGGGACTGAAGCTTTCTTT

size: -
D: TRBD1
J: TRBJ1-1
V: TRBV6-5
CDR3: CASSYSRDRGRTEAFF
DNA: TGTGCCAGCAGTTACTCGAGGGACAGGGGGCGGACTGAAGCTTTCTTT

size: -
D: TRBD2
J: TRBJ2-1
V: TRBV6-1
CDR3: CASSDPSGMGEQFF
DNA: TGTGCCAGCAGTGACCCTAGCGGGATGGGTGAGCAGTTCTTC

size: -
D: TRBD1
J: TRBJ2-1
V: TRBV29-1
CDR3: CSVGPSTGVNEQFF
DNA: TGCAGCGTTGGCCCCTCGACAGGGGTTAATGAGCAGTTCTTC

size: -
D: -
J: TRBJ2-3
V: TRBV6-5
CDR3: CASSTGITTDTQYF
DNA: TGTGCCAGCTCAACCGGGATAACTACAGATACGCAGTATTTT